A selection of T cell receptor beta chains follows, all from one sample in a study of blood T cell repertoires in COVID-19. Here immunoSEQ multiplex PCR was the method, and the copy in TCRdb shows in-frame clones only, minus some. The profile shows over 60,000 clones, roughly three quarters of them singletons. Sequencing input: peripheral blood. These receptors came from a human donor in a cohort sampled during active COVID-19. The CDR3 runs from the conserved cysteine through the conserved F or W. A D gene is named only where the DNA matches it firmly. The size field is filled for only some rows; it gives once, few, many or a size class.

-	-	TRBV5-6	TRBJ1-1	TGTGCCAGCAGCCTTTATGCCCCTCGGAGTGAAGCTTTCTTT	CASSLYAPRSEAFF
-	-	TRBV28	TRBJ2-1	TGTGCCATCTCGGACAGCTACAATGAGCAGTTCTTC	CAISDSYNEQFF
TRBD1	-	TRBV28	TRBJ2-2	TGTGCCAGCATGACAGGGACGGCTTACACCGGGGAGCTGTTTTTT	CASMTGTAYTGELFF
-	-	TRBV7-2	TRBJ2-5	TGTGCCAGCAGCGAGGGGGTGGAGGAGACCCAGTACTTC	CASSEGVEETQYF
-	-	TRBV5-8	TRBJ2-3	TGTGCCAGCAGCTTTTGGGACTCCCGGTTTCGCACAGATACGCAGTATTTT	CASSFWDSRFRTDTQYF
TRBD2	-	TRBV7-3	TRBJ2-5	TGTGCCAGCTCGAGGGGCGTGACGACAGCCCCGGGAGGGGAGACCCAGTACTTC	CASSRGVTTAPGGETQYF
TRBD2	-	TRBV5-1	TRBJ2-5	TGCGCCAGCAGCGTAACGTGGGGTAGCGGGACGGGGACCCAGTACTTC	CASSVTWGSGTGTQYF
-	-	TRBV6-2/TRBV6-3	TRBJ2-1	TGTGCCAGCAGTTACGGAGGAGGGTATGAGCAGTTCTTC	CASSYGGGYEQFF
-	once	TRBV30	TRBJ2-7	TGTGCCTGGACGCCCCCCCCGACAGACCGATACTCCTACGAGCAGTACTTC	CAWTPPPTDRYSYEQYF
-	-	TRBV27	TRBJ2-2	TGTGCCAGCAGTTCCCCCCCTAGGACCGGGGAGCTGTTTTTT	CASSSPPRTGELFF
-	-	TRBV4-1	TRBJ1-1	TGCGCCAGCAGACTAGCAGGACCGGGGACGGCTGAAGCTTTCTTT	CASRLAGPGTAEAFF
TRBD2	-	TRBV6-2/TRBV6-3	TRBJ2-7	TGTGCCAGCAGTTATTCCCCGGGACTAGCGGGTACTTACGAGCAGTACTTC	CASSYSPGLAGTYEQYF
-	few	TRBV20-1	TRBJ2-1	TGCAGTGCGGGAGTAACTAATGAGCAGTTCTTC	CSAGVTNEQFF
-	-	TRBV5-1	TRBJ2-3	TGCGCCAGCAGCTTGGCTCGGGGTGTCCCCACAGATACGCAGTATTTT	CASSLARGVPTDTQYF
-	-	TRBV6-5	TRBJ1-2	TGTGCCAGCAATCTAGGGAGCCATGGCCCCTACACCTTC	CASNLGSHGPYTF
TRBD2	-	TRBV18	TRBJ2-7	TGTGCCAGCTCAAAAACGGGAGGGCCTGGTGGCGAGCAGTACTTC	CASSKTGGPGGEQYF
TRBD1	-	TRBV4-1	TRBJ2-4	TGCGCCAGCAGCCCGGGACAGAATGAAAACATTCAGTACTTC	CASSPGQNENIQYF
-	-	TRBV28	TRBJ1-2	TGTGCCAGTCGAGGAGCAGGGGCTAACTATGGCTACACCTTC	CASRGAGANYGYTF
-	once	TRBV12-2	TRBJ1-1	TGTGCAAGTCGCTTAGATGTTCGTCCAGGGCCTGAAGCTTTCTTT	CASRLDVRPGPEAFF
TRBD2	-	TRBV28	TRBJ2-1	TGTGCCAGCAGTGGTGACGTGGCGGGGGATTTTGCCTACAATGAGCAGTTCTTC	CASSGDVAGDFAYNEQFF
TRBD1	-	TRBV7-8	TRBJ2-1	TGTGCCAGCAGCGGGGACAGGCTTTCCCTCGATGAGCAGTTCTTC	CASSGDRLSLDEQFF
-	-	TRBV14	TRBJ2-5	TGTGCCAGCAGCCCCGGTGAGGGTCGGGTGGAGACCCAGTACTTC	CASSPGEGRVETQYF
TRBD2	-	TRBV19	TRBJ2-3	TGTGCCACCACAAAGCGGGGGTCGGATACGCAGTATTTT	CATTKRGSDTQYF
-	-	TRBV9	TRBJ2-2	TGTGCCAGCAGCGTAGGAGGGAGGAGCGGAACCGGGGAGCTGTTTTTT	CASSVGGRSGTGELFF
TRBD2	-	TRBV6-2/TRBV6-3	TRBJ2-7	TGTGCCAGCAGTTACGGCTCGGGAGGCCCCTCCTACGAGCAGTACTTC	CASSYGSGGPSYEQYF